What follows are 8 T cell receptor beta chains derived from one specimen sequenced in a study of blood T cell repertoires in COVID-19 (TCRdb year 2020). Libraries came from the immunoSEQ multiplex PCR assay. The source is immuneACCESS, and TCRdb retained only in-frame sequences with V and J called. Part of the clones is not carried over; for the studies checked, unresolved V genes explain less than half of this, and the remainder is unexplained. In this sample the table shows about 98,000 clones, 86% of which occur a single time. 10% to 13% of the sample belongs to the ten largest clones. The sequencing sample was made of peripheral blood. These receptors came from a man aged 50 or older with acute or convalescent COVID-19.

The chain employs TRBV18 and TRBJ1-2; 8 nucleotides align to TRBD1. Per the germline V gene, CDR1 is KGHSH and CDR2 is LQKENI. This CDR3 contains 15 residues. Unmatched junction bases numbered 9, after V lost 6 bases and J lost 3 bases. The CDR3 nucleotides are TGTGCCAGCTCCCCAGGGCAGGGGGCGTACTATGGCTACACCTTC. Translated: CASSPGQGAYYGYTF.

The V call is TRBV18, the J call TRBJ2-7; 14 positions agree with TRBD2. Germline CDR1 KGHSH, CDR2 LQKENI. The CDR3 spans 15 residues. The V and J ends lost 3 bases and 4 bases, in that order; junction bases with no gene match: 2. CDR3: CASSPGLAGVYEQYF. DNA of the CDR3: TGTGCCAGCTCACCGGGACTAGCGGGAGTGTACGAGCAGTACTTC.

J is TRBJ1-3 and V is TRBV5-4; possible D gene TRBD1, 5 bases. Germline lookup yields CDR1 SGHNT and CDR2 YYREEE (reference sequence). The CDR3 is 16 residues long. Trimming removed 4 bases at V and 0 bases at J, with 14 bases between. The CDR3 nucleotides read TGTGCCAGCAGCGCCCAGGGAGGGATCTCTGGAAACACCATATATTTT. It encodes CASSAQGGISGNTIYF.

The genes are TRBV5-5 and TRBJ1-4; maybe TRBD1 (5 bases). V lost 4 bases and J lost 4, with 14 bases in between. Germline CDR1 SGHKS, CDR2 YYEKEE (reference sequence). The CDR3 length is 15 residues. The DNA of the CDR3 is TGTGCCAGCAGCCTGGGGACTCTTGGTAATGAAAAACTGTTTTTT. This codes for CASSLGTLGNEKLFF.

The chain is built from TRBV11-2 and TRBJ2-5, with D maybe TRBD1 (6 bases). The CDR3 has 14 residues. Germline lookup yields CDR1 SGHAT and CDR2 FQNNGV. Deletions cut 2 bases from V and 3 bases from J, with 10 bases between. The CDR3 region is CASSLTGMEETQYF. The CDR3 bases are TGTGCCAGCAGCTTAACAGGGATGGAAGAGACCCAGTACTTC.

The V call is TRBV3-1 (or the pseudogene TRBV3-2), the J call TRBJ1-2; TRBD1 aligns across 7 bases. V lost 5 bases to trimming and J lost 6 bases; unmatched junction nucleotides: 6. The CDR3 is 13 amino acids. Germline loops: CDR1 LGHDT, CDR2 YNNKEL (reference sequence). CDR3 in DNA: TGTGCCAGCAGCGAGGGGACAGTTGATGGCTACACCTTC. Protein: CASSEGTVDGYTF.

This chain connects TRBV9 to TRBJ2-3, with D hard to call. The CDR3 length is 14 residues. Trimming removed 5 bases at V and 0 bases at J, with 10 bases between. Germline assignment: CDR1 SGDLS and CDR2 YYNGEE. CDR3 DNA sequence: TGTGCCAGCAGTGAGAGAGCTAGCACAGATACGCAGTATTTT. Encoded protein: CASSERASTDTQYF.

The chain has TRBV9 and TRBJ2-1, with D possibly matching TRBD1 (6 bases). The CDR3 covers 15 residues. Germline CDR1 is SGDLS and CDR2 is YYNGEE. With 0 bases removed from V and 4 bases from J, the gap between germline ends came to 11 bases. This CDR3 is CASSVVVGQYNEQFF. CDR3 bases: TGTGCCAGCAGCGTAGTGGTGGGACAATACAATGAGCAGTTCTTC. The full variable domain, in which reference TRBV9 and TRBJ2-1 provide the parts outside the CDR3, is DSGVTQTPKHLITATGQRVTLRCSPRSGDLSVYWYQQSLDQGLQFLIQYYNGEERAKGNILERFSAQQFPDLHSELNLSSLELGDSALYFCASSVVVGQYNEQFFGPGTRLTVL.